The next 24 T cell receptor beta chains were all read from a single sample in a study of blood T cell repertoires in COVID-19. Method: immunoSEQ multiplex PCR; TCRdb's copy keeps in-frame clones and lacks some. The sample yields over 200,000 clones, 70% to 80% seen once. Sequencing was done on a sample of peripheral blood. These receptors were obtained from an elderly woman with acute or convalescent COVID-19.

This clone occurred once. The chain uses TRBV14 and TRBJ2-3; possible D gene TRBD1, 6 bases. Trimming stripped 4 bases from V and 1 base from J, with 18 bases between. In germline, CDR1 is SGHDN, CDR2 FVKESK. The length of the CDR3 is 17 residues. The CDR3 sequence is CASSPYREWLGTDTQYF. CDR3 nucleotides: TGTGCCAGCAGCCCCTACAGGGAGTGGTTGGGCACAGATACGCAGTATTTT.

This chain connects TRBV19 to TRBJ2-5, with 15 bases lining up with TRBD2. CDR1 is LNHDA and CDR2 is SQIVND in the germline V gene (reference sequence). The V gene end was trimmed by 3 bases and the J gene end by 2 bases; junction bases not matched to a gene: 1. The CDR3 totals 16 residues. Written as DNA, the CDR3 is TGTGCCAGTAGTATGGGACTAGCGGGGGGACAAGAGACCCAGTACTTC. This sequence encodes CASSMGLAGGQETQYF.

The CDR3 region is CASSQSSLAGGYYNEQFF. The DNA of the CDR3 is TGTGCCAGCAGCCAATCATCACTAGCGGGAGGTTACTACAATGAGCAGTTCTTC. The chain carries TRBV3-1 (or the pseudogene TRBV3-2) and TRBJ2-1; 12 bases map to TRBD2. The CDR3 consists of 18 residues. The V gene's germline CDR1 is LGHDT and CDR2 YNNKEL (reference sequence). Trimming removed 2 bases from V and 3 bases from J; junction bases left unmatched: 8.

The table lists this clone with a count of one. The chain links TRBV2 to TRBJ1-4; 9 positions match TRBD1. This CDR3 is built from 14 residues. Germline CDR1 is SNHLY and CDR2 is FYNNEI. The V and J ends lost 7 bases and 7 bases, in that order; junction bases with no gene match: 7. The CDR3: CASKRDRDVEKLFF. The CDR3 bases are TGTGCCAGCAAAAGGGACAGGGATGTTGAAAAACTGTTTTTT.

This chain uses TRBV7-2 with TRBJ2-3; 14 nucleotides align to TRBD2. The germline V gene encodes CDR1 SGHTA and CDR2 FQGNSA. This CDR3 has 17 amino acids. With 5 bases clipped from V and 1 base from J, the junction kept 5 bases outside the gene matches. CDR3 in amino acids: CASSLGLAGGRTDTQYF. The CDR3 coding sequence is TGTGCCAGCAGCCTCGGACTAGCGGGGGGCCGCACAGATACGCAGTATTTT.

This clone occurred a few times. This CDR3 is CASSVGIQETHYGYTF. The CDR3 bases are TGTGCCAGCAGCGTAGGCATACAGGAGACCCACTATGGCTACACCTTC. The rearrangement links TRBV9 to TRBJ1-2; a possible D gene is TRBD1 (5 bases). Trimming pared 0 bases from V and 3 bases from J, leaving 15 bases between. The V gene's germline CDR1 is SGDLS and CDR2 YYNGEE. The CDR3 has 16 amino acids. Full variable domain (outside the CDR3, taken from reference TRBV9 and TRBJ1-2): DSGVTQTPKHLITATGQRVTLRCSPRSGDLSVYWYQQSLDQGLQFLIQYYNGEERAKGNILERFSAQQFPDLHSELNLSSLELGDSALYFCASSVGIQETHYGYTFGSGTRLTVV.

The rearrangement links TRBV28 to TRBJ2-7, with D possibly matching TRBD2 (6 bases). With 6 bases removed from V and 4 bases from J, the gap between germline ends came to 16 bases. The CDR3 loop spans 14 amino acids. Looked up from germline, CDR1 is MDHEN and CDR2 is SYDVKM. CDR3 in DNA: TGTGCCAGCAGCCCCGACGGGGGAGTTTACGAGCAGTACTTC. Protein product: CASSPDGGVYEQYF.

The chain has TRBV10-1 and TRBJ1-5, with TRBD1 identical over 12 bases. Per germline, CDR1 WNHNN and CDR2 SYGVQD (reference sequence). The V gene end was trimmed by 2 bases and the J gene end by 3 bases; junction bases not matched to a gene: 11. The length of the CDR3 is 19 residues. In DNA form, the CDR3 reads TGCGCCAGCAGTGAGGGCCGGGACAGGGGGCGCGGGACCAATCAGCCCCAGCATTTT. This translates into CASSEGRDRGRGTNQPQHF.

J is TRBJ1-5 and V is TRBV6-6; TRBD1 matches at 10 bases. The junction had 10 bases not matched to a gene; V was cut back by 7 bases and J by 7 bases. The germline CDR1 and CDR2 sequences are MNHNY and SVGAGI (reference sequence). The CDR3 is 15 residues long. CDR3 nucleotide sequence: TGTGCCAGCATGCGGGGGACAGGGGTCGGCCAGCCCCAGCATTTT. This gives the protein CASMRGTGVGQPQHF.

This clone has just one count. The chain uses TRBV27 and TRBJ2-7, with 9 bases identical to TRBD2. The CDR3 runs 16 residues. The junction had 8 bases not matched to a gene; V was cut back by 3 bases and J by 2 bases. Germline CDR1 reads MNHEY; CDR2 reads SMNVEV (reference sequence). CDR3 sequence: CASSFQGLAGPYEQYF. CDR3 in DNA: TGTGCCAGCAGTTTTCAAGGGCTAGCGGGACCCTACGAGCAGTACTTC.

The chain combines TRBV6-5 with TRBJ2-7, with 9 bases identical to TRBD2. J lost 0 bases, V lost 7 bases, and 4 bases had no gene match. The CDR3 is 14 residues long. Per the germline V gene, CDR1 is MNHEY and CDR2 is SVGAGI. The DNA for the CDR3 is TGTGCCAGCACGGCTAGCGGGGCCTCCTACGAGCAGTACTTC. Protein product: CASTASGASYEQYF.

V is TRBV7-2 and J is TRBJ2-1; D might be TRBD2 (6 bases). This CDR3 is 14 amino acids long. Germline CDR1 reads SGHTA; CDR2 reads FQGNSA. Trimming cost V 2 bases and J 6 bases, with 11 bases left between them. CDR3 residues: CASSLYGGGNEQFF. The CDR3 DNA follows: TGTGCCAGCAGCTTATATGGGGGAGGCAATGAGCAGTTCTTC.

This clone was found once. V usage is TRBV7-8 and J usage is TRBJ2-7; 9 positions agree with TRBD1. Trimming took 4 bases from V and 3 from J; bases not matched to a gene: 7. This CDR3 spans 15 amino acids. The germline gives CDR1 SGHVS, CDR2 FQNEAQ. The CDR3 here is CASSSGGQGLYEQYF. Here the CDR3 DNA reads TGTGCCAGCAGCTCGGGGGGACAGGGCCTCTACGAGCAGTACTTC. Looking up the rest from reference TRBV7-8 and TRBJ2-7 gives the full variable domain: GAGVSQSPRYKVAKRGQDVALRCDPISGHVSLFWYQQALGQGPEFLTYFQNEAQLDKSGLPSDRFFAERPEGSVSTLKIQRTQQEDSAVYLCASSSGGQGLYEQYFGPGTRLTVT.

This sequence joins TRBV10-3 and TRBJ2-3, with 8 bases identical to TRBD2. The V gene end was trimmed by 3 bases and the J gene end by 6 bases; junction bases not matched to a gene: 2. The germline CDR1 and CDR2 sequences are ENHRY and SYGVKD. The CDR3 totals 13 residues. CDR3 DNA sequence: TGTGCCATCAGTGATGGCGGGGGGGATACGCAGTATTTT. It specifies CAISDGGGDTQYF.

This clone has only one observation. The chain recombines TRBV2 with TRBJ1-2; 7 nucleotides line up with TRBD1. There are 14 residues in the CDR3. Germline trimming cut 3 bases from V and 4 bases from J; bases unmatched to any gene: 5. The germline V gene has CDR1 SNHLY and CDR2 FYNNEI. CDR3 sequence reads: CASSEQGVVYGYTF. CDR3 in DNA: TGTGCCAGCAGTGAGCAGGGGGTGGTCTATGGCTACACCTTC.

The genes are TRBV5-1 and TRBJ2-5; 8 bases agree with TRBD2. V trimming: 3 bases; J trimming: 5 bases; junction bases outside the gene matches: 9. Germline CDR1 and CDR2: SGHRS and YFSETQ. The CDR3 consists of 15 residues. The CDR3 spells CASSSPLAGAETQYF. The DNA for the CDR3 is TGCGCCAGCAGCTCCCCGCTAGCGGGCGCGGAGACCCAGTACTTC.

The chain combines TRBV5-1 with TRBJ1-1; 8 bases match TRBD1. The CDR3 sequence is 13 residues long. Germline loops: CDR1 SGHRS, CDR2 YFSETQ. Trimming removed 1 base from V and 6 bases from J; junction bases left unmatched: 2. CDR3 DNA: TGCGCCAGCAGCTTGCAGGGGGCAGCTGAAGCTTTCTTT. Amino acids: CASSLQGAAEAFF.

V and J are TRBV5-5 and TRBJ2-7, with 13 positions matching TRBD2. CDR3 size: 15 residues. CDR1 is SGHKS, CDR2 YYEKEE, per germline (reference sequence). The junction had 8 bases not matched to a gene; V was cut back by 6 bases and J by 5 bases. CDR3 sequence (DNA): TGTGCCAGCACCGCACTAGCGGGAGGGCACCACGAGCAGTACTTC. It translates to CASTALAGGHHEQYF.

The chain recombines TRBV7-6 with TRBJ2-1; 8 bases fit TRBD2. The CDR3 is 16 residues long. Germline CDR1 and CDR2: SGHVS and FNYEAQ. V trimming: 0 bases; J trimming: 5 bases; junction bases outside the gene matches: 6. The CDR3 sequence is CASSLAGGGGHNEQFF. The CDR3 bases are TGTGCCAGCAGCTTAGCGGGTGGCGGGGGGCACAATGAGCAGTTCTTC.

Worth noting for this clone: The same CDR3 can be traced to other DNA sequences in this sample. J is TRBJ2-7 and V is TRBV11-2, with D possibly TRBD2 on 6 matching bases. Per the germline V gene, CDR1 is SGHAT and CDR2 is FQNNGV. Deletions cut 1 base from V and 2 bases from J, with 6 bases between. The CDR3 has 13 residues. CDR3 in amino acids: CASSLAGAYEQYF. CDR3 nucleotides: TGTGCCAGCAGCTTAGCGGGAGCCTACGAGCAGTACTTC.

V is TRBV9 and J is TRBJ2-1; 11 bases fit TRBD1. The germline V gene has CDR1 SGDLS and CDR2 YYNGEE. The CDR3 runs 15 residues. V dropped 4 bases and J dropped 5; count of bases not matched to a gene: 5. CDR3 sequence reads: CASSPGTGGHNEQFF. CDR3 bases: TGTGCCAGCAGCCCTGGGACAGGGGGACACAATGAGCAGTTCTTC.

The CDR3: CASAPGVNTEAFF. The CDR3 bases are TGTGCCAGCGCTCCGGGAGTGAACACTGAAGCTTTCTTT. The chain links TRBV2 to TRBJ1-1; D remains unclear. Trimming shortened V by 8 bases and J by 0 bases, and 10 bases separated the two germline ends. This CDR3 has 13 amino acids. Germline-derived CDR1 and CDR2 are SNHLY and FYNNEI.

V usage is TRBV13 and J usage is TRBJ2-2, with 11 bases matching TRBD1. The V gene end was trimmed by 5 bases and the J gene end by 7 bases; junction bases not matched to a gene: 6. Germline lookup yields CDR1 PRHDT and CDR2 FYEKMQ (reference sequence). The CDR3 runs 15 residues. CDR3 residues: CASSPGQGALGELFF. For the CDR3, the DNA is TGTGCCAGCAGCCCTGGACAGGGGGCACTCGGGGAGCTGTTTTTT.

This clone is a singleton in its sample. This sequence joins TRBV9 and TRBJ2-7; 8 bases match TRBD2. V was pared by 0 bases and J by 3 bases, with 2 bases of the junction left unmatched. The CDR3 loop spans 14 amino acids. Germline assignment: CDR1 SGDLS and CDR2 YYNGEE. The CDR3 region has the DNA TGTGCCAGCAGCGTAGCTAGCGGGCGCTACGAGCAGTACTTC. It translates to CASSVASGRYEQYF.